This entry lists 7 T cell receptor beta chains sequenced from one sample in a study of T cell repertoires in cytomegalovirus infection. TCRdb re-called the reads with MiXCR, one entry per CDR3 protein. Counted here are 680,000 or so distinct CDR3 sequences, 35% to 45% occurring once; the ten biggest clones make up around 2.8%. Sequencing was carried out using PBMCs. The receptors were gathered from a human donor in good health (CMV status not recorded). Some clones in this sample may be carry-over from other donors' samples.

This clonotype occurred many times. The chain uses TRBV4-1 and TRBJ1-5; tentative D call: TRBD1 (5 bases). Trimming cost V 0 bases and J 8 bases, with 11 bases left between them. CDR3 length: 14 residues. The germline CDR1 and CDR2 sequences are MGHRA and YSYEKL. CDR3 DNA sequence: TGCGCCAGCAGCCAAGAAGAAACCAGGGAGCCCCAGCATTTT. It specifies CASSQEETREPQHF.

V usage is TRBV2 and J usage is TRBJ1-1; TRBD1 might be the D (6 bases). The length of the CDR3 is 17 residues. V lost 7 bases to trimming and J lost 0 bases, with 21 bases between them. Germline lookup yields CDR1 SNHLY and CDR2 FYNNEI. CDR3 in DNA: TGTGCCAGCATCCCTGATCGGGACACGGCGCTGAACACTGAAGCTTTCTTT. Its protein is CASIPDRDTALNTEAFF.

This clonotype was seen repeatedly, ten times or more. The genes are TRBV7-2 and TRBJ1-1; 7 bases are shared with TRBD1. This CDR3 region has 15 residues. Germline V gene sequence: CDR1 SGHTA, CDR2 FQGNSA. V shed 4 bases and J 1 base; nucleotides not matched to a gene: 6. CDR3 sequence (DNA): TGTGCCAGCAGCTCACGTCAGGGGGAGAACACTGAAGCTTTCTTT. Translated: CASSSRQGENTEAFF.

This clonotype was seen a few times. The V and J genes are TRBV11-3 and TRBJ2-2; 8 bases fit TRBD2. Per the germline V gene, CDR1 is SGHNT and CDR2 is YENEEA. The CDR3 loop spans 14 amino acids. Losses at the gene ends were 7 bases for V and 3 bases for J; bases not matched to a gene: 4. The CDR3 bases are TGTGCCAGCACTCAGACTAGCGACACCGGGGAGCTGTTTTTT. Translation gives CASTQTSDTGELFF.

This clonotype was detected ten times or more. This CDR3 reads CASRTGYTQYF. The CDR3 DNA is TGTGCCAGCAGAACCGGTTATACGCAGTATTTT. The chain links TRBV7-2 to TRBJ2-3; no clear D. The CDR3 length is 11 residues. The V and J ends lost 6 bases and 7 bases respectively, with 8 bases between them. Germline lookup yields CDR1 SGHTA and CDR2 FQGNSA.

This sequence joins TRBV2 and TRBJ2-6, with 9 positions matching TRBD1. Germline lookup yields CDR1 SNHLY and CDR2 FYNNEI. The V segment lost 8 bases and the J segment 1 base; nucleotides outside the gene matches: 6. The CDR3 extends over 16 amino acids. The CDR3 DNA reads as TGTGCCAGCGGAAGGACAGGGGTTTCTGGGGCCAACGTCCTGACTTTC. Its translation is CASGRTGVSGANVLTF. The variable domain in full, completed from reference TRBV2 and TRBJ2-6, reads EPEVTQTPSHQVTQMGQEVILRCVPISNHLYFYWYRQILGQKVEFLVSFYNNEISEKSEIFDDQFSVERPDGSNFTLKIRSTKLEDSAMYFCASGRTGVSGANVLTFGAGSRLTVL.

This clonotype was found a few times. The chain joins TRBV11-1 to TRBJ2-2, with 8 bases lining up with TRBD1. The CDR3 covers 15 residues. Germline V gene sequence: CDR1 SGHAT, CDR2 FQDESV (reference sequence). V gave up 0 bases and J gave up 5 bases; unmatched junction bases: 2. This CDR3 reads CASSLATGETGELFF. The CDR3 DNA is TGTGCCAGCAGCTTAGCGACAGGGGAAACCGGGGAGCTGTTTTTT.